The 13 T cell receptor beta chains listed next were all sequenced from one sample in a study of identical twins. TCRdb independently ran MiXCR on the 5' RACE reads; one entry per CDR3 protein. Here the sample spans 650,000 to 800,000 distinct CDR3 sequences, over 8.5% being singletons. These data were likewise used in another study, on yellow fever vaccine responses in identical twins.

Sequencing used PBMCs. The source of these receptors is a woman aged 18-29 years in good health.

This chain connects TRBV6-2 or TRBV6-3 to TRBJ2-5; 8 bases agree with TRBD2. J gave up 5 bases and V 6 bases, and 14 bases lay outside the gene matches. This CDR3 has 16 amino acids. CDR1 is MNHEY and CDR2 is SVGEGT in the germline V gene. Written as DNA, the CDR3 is TGTGCCAGCAGCCCATTACCGGGACTAGTGGCGGAGACCCAGTACTTC. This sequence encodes CASSPLPGLVAETQYF.

CDR3 sequence reads: CASSLAMGVNEQFF. The CDR3 DNA follows: TGCGCCAGCAGCTTGGCGATGGGAGTCAATGAGCAGTTCTTC. V usage is TRBV5-1 and J usage is TRBJ2-1; TRBD2 might be the D (5 bases). Germline V gene lookup returns CDR1 SGHRS and CDR2 YFSETQ. The CDR3 is 14 residues long. Trimming cost V 0 bases and J 6 bases, with 10 bases left between them.

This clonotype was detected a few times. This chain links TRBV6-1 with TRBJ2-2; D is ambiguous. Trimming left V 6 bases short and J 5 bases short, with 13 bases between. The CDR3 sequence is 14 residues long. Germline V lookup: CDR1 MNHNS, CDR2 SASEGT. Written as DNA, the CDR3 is TGTGCCAGCAGGTCGTGGGTTGAAACCGGGGAGCTGTTTTTT. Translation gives CASRSWVETGELFF.

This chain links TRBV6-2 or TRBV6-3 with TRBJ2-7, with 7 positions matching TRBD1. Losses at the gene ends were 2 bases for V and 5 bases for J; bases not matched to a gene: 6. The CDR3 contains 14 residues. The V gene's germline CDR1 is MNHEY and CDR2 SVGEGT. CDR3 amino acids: CASSYDRVGNEQYF. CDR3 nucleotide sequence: TGTGCCAGCAGTTACGACAGGGTGGGAAACGAGCAGTACTTC.

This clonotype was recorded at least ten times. The CDR3 is CSARGLDSYEQYF. In DNA form, the CDR3 reads TGCAGTGCTAGGGGGCTAGACTCCTACGAGCAGTACTTC. The chain joins TRBV20-1 to TRBJ2-7, with D possibly being TRBD1 (5 bases). This CDR3 comprises 13 residues. Between the trimmed V and J ends, which lost 3 bases and 0 bases, there was a span of 9 bases. Germline assignment: CDR1 DFQATT and CDR2 SNEGSKA (reference sequence).

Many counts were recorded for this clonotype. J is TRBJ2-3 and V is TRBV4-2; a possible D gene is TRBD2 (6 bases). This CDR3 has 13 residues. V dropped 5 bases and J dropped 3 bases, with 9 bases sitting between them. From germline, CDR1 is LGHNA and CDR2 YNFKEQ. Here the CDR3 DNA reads TGTGCCAGCAGCGAACTAGCTACAGATACGCAGTATTTT. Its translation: CASSELATDTQYF.

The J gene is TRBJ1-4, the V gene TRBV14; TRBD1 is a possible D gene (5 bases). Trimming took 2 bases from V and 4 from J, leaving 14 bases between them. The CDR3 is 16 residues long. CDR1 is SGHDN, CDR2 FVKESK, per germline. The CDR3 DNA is TGTGCCAGCAGCCAAAGGGACGTAGGCTTTAATGAAAAACTGTTTTTT. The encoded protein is CASSQRDVGFNEKLFF. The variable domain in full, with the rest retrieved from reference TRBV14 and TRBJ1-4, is EAGVTQFPSHSVIEKGQTVTLRCDPISGHDNLYWYRRVMGKEIKFLLHFVKESKQDESGMPNNRFLAERTGGTYSTLKVQPAELEDSGVYFCASSQRDVGFNEKLFFGSGTQLSVL.

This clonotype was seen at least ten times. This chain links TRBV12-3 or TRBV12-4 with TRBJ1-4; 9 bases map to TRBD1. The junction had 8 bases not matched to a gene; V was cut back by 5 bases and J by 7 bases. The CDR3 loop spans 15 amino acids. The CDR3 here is CASSNPTGGLEKLFF. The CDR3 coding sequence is TGTGCCAGCAGTAACCCGACAGGGGGTCTTGAAAAACTGTTTTTT.

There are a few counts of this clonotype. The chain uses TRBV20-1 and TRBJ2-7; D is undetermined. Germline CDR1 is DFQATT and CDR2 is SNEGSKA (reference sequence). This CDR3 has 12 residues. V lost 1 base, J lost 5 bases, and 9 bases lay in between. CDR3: CSARVYLNEQYF. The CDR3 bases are TGCAGTGCTAGAGTATACCTTAACGAGCAGTACTTC.

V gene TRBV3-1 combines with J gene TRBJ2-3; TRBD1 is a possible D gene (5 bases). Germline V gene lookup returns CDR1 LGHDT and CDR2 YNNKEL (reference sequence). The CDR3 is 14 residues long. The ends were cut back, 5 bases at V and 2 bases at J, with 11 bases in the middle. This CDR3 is CASSFGQNTDTQYF. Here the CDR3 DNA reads TGTGCCAGCAGCTTCGGACAAAACACAGATACGCAGTATTTT.

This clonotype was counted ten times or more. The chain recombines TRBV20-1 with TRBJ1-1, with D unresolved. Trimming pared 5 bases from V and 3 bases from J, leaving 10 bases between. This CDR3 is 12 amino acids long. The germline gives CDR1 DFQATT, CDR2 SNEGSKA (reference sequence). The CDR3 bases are TGCAGTGCTTCCCCCCGGGACACTGAAGCTTTCTTT. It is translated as CSASPRDTEAFF.

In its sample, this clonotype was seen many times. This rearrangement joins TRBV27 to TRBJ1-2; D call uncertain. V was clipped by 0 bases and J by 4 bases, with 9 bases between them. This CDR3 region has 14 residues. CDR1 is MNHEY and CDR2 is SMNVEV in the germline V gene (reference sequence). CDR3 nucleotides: TGTGCCAGCAGTTTATCGACTGACTCCTATGGCTACACCTTC. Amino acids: CASSLSTDSYGYTF.

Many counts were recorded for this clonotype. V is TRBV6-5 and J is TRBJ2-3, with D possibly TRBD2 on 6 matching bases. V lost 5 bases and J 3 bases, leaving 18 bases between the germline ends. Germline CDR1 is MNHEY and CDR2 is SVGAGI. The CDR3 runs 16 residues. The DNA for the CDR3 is TGTGCCAGCAGTCACGGTTACGGTGGGGGGACAGATACGCAGTATTTT. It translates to CASSHGYGGGTDTQYF.